This T cell receptor (beta chain) was identified during a study of neurological immune-mediated disorders. As concerns this clonotype: This may be a read error, as it is one base from a much larger clone.

Unmatched junction bases numbered 9, after V lost 10 bases and J lost 1 base. Per germline, CDR1 MGHRA and CDR2 YSYEKL. This CDR3 is 17 amino acids long. TCRdb fed the 5' RACE reads into MiXCR, producing one record per CDR3 protein. The table lists 70,000 or so distinct CDR3 sequences, roughly 5.5% of them singletons. PBMCs numbering 2 million and stored at -80 C yielded the unsorted libraries. The sample consisted of PBMCs. The sequence was obtained from a woman aged 25 to 39 with multiple sclerosis. The gene calls are TRBV4-1 and TRBJ2-1; 14 bases are a match to TRBD2. CDR3 region: CAIGLAGGTRSYNEQFF. Written as DNA, the CDR3 is TGCGCCATTGGACTAGCGGGGGGCACTAGATCCTACAATGAGCAGTTCTTC.